The next 7 T cell receptor beta chains were all read from a single sample in a study of CD8+ T cells in alopecia areata. Extracted RNA was reverse transcribed into cDNA, the sequencing template. Sequenced by immunoSEQ multiplex PCR; TCRdb stores in-frame clones only, minus some. The sample records 150,000 to 200,000 clones, over 50% being singletons. Material: CD4+ T cells sorted from blood, obtained at week 0. These receptor sequences come from a human donor with alopecia areata.

This clone has just a few counts. The CDR3, as DNA: TGTGCCAGCAGCTCGGGAGGCTATGGCTACACCTTC. Its translation is CASSSGGYGYTF. The rearrangement uses TRBV7-2 and TRBJ1-2; D uncertain. CDR1 and CDR2 from the germline V gene are SGHTA and FQGNSA. The CDR3 is 12 residues long. V lost 4 bases to trimming and J lost 4 bases, with 7 bases between them. Looking up the rest from reference TRBV7-2 and TRBJ1-2 gives the full variable domain: GAGVSQSPSNKVTEKGKDVELRCDPISGHTALYWYRQSLGQGLEFLIYFQGNSAPDKSGLPSDRFSAERTGGSVSTLTIQRTQQEDSAVYLCASSSGGYGYTFGSGTRLTVV.

CDR3 amino acids: CAISGTESEQYF. The CDR3 DNA sequence: TGTGCCATCAGCGGGACAGAGAGCGAGCAGTACTTC. The rearrangement uses TRBV10-3 and TRBJ2-7; 7 bases align to TRBD1. CDR1 is ENHRY and CDR2 is SYGVKD in the germline V gene. The CDR3 is made up of 12 amino acids. With 6 bases clipped from V and 6 bases from J, the junction kept 5 bases outside the gene matches.

The CDR3 sequence: CASSPIWTGRTGANVLTF. The DNA for the CDR3 is TGTGCCAGCAGCCCCATCTGGACAGGGCGTACTGGGGCCAACGTCCTGACTTTC. The chain employs TRBV5-6 and TRBJ2-6; 8 positions match TRBD1. From germline, CDR1 is SGHDT and CDR2 YYEEEE. The CDR3 loop spans 18 amino acids. J was trimmed by 2 bases and V by 4 bases; bases with no gene match: 11.

This chain uses TRBV29-1 with TRBJ2-2; the match to TRBD1 covers 10 bases. The CDR3 extends over 16 amino acids. Germline assignment: CDR1 SQVTM and CDR2 ANQGSEA. V trimming: 4 bases; J trimming: 3 bases; junction bases outside the gene matches: 8. The chain's CDR3 is CSVASGTGVDTGELFF. Written as DNA, the CDR3 is TGCAGCGTTGCCTCCGGGACAGGGGTGGACACCGGGGAGCTGTTTTTT.

This chain links TRBV4-2 with TRBJ2-7, with TRBD1 as a possible D gene (5 bases). The CDR3 consists of 13 residues. The V and J ends lost 0 bases and 9 bases respectively, with 12 bases between them. Per germline, CDR1 LGHNA and CDR2 YNFKEQ. The CDR3 is CASSQDDRGAQYF. The CDR3 DNA reads TGTGCCAGCAGCCAAGATGATAGGGGTGCGCAGTACTTC.

Notes on this clone: One junction end disagrees with the germline gene, perhaps due to a read error. The V and J genes are TRBV6-5 and TRBJ1-2, with a weak D call TRBD1 (5 bases). The CDR3 is made up of 13 amino acids. Germline V gene data show CDR1 as MNHEY and CDR2 as SVGAGI. The DNA for the CDR3 is TGTGCCAGCAGTTACTCAGGGGCTTCCCTTCCCCTCTTC. It is translated as CASSYSGASLPLF.

Points on this clone: Different DNA sequences within this sample yield the same CDR3. This chain uses TRBV5-1 with TRBJ2-5, with a weak D call TRBD2 (6 bases). The CDR3 contains 14 residues. Germline V lookup: CDR1 SGHRS, CDR2 YFSETQ. Trimming pared 4 bases from V and 5 bases from J, leaving 15 bases between. The CDR3 here is CASSLEGGQETQYF. CDR3 coding DNA: TGCGCCAGCAGCCTGGAGGGTGGCCAGGAGACCCAGTACTTC. Full variable domain (rest looked up from reference TRBV5-1 and TRBJ2-5): KAGVTQTPRYLIKTRGQQVTLSCSPISGHRSVSWYQQTPGQGLQFLFEYFSETQRNKGNFPGRFSGRQFSNSRSEMNVSTLELGDSALYLCASSLEGGQETQYFGPGTRLLVL.